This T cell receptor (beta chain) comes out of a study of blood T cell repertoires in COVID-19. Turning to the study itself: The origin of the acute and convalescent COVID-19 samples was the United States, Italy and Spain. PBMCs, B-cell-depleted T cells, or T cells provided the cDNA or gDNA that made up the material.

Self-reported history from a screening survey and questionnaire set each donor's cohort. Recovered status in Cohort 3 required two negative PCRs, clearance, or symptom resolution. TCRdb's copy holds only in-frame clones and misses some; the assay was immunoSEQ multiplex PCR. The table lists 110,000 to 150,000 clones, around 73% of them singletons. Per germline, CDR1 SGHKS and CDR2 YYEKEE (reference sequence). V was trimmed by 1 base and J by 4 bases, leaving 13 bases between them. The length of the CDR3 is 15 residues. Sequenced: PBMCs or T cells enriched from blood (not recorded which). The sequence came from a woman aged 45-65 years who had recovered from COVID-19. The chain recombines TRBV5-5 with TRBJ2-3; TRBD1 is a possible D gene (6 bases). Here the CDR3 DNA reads TGTGCCAGCAGCTTGTGGGACACTGACGCAGATACGCAGTATTTT. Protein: CASSLWDTDADTQYF. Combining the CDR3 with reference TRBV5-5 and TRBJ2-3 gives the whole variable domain DAGVTQSPTHLIKTRGQQVTLRCSPISGHKSVSWYQQVLGQGPQFIFQYYEKEERGRGNFPDRFSARQFPNYSSELNVNALLLGDSALYLCASSLWDTDADTQYFGPGTRLTVL.